Each of the 30 T cell receptor beta chains below was sequenced from the same sample in a study of OX40 agonist ivuxolimab in advanced cancers. Clones were read by immunoSEQ multiplex PCR, and TCRdb kept only the in-frame ones, dropping some. Counted here are under 50,000 clones, around 79% occurring once; the ten biggest clones make up 7.9%. The specimen was CD4+ or CD8+ T cells sorted from blood, collected in a trial of the OX40 agonist ivuxolimab. These receptors originate from an adult with an advanced solid tumor such as melanoma, head and neck, liver or kidney cancer.

This clone has a single count. Written as DNA, the CDR3 is TGCGCCAGCAGCCAAATTTATTTTGGGACAGGCAGCTACTATGGCTACACCTTC. Protein product: CASSQIYFGTGSYYGYTF. J is TRBJ1-2 and V is TRBV4-1; 8 bases agree with TRBD1. This CDR3 is 18 amino acids long. Germline CDR1 MGHRA, CDR2 YSYEKL. V lost 2 bases and J lost 3; bases outside the gene matches: 14.

The chain has TRBV6-6 and TRBJ2-7, with D perhaps TRBD1 (6 bases). V lost 6 bases and J 5 bases, leaving 20 bases between the germline ends. In germline, CDR1 is MNHNY, CDR2 SVGAGI (reference sequence). The CDR3 sequence is 15 residues long. This CDR3 reads CASSSNLGAVDEQYF. The CDR3 DNA follows: TGTGCCAGCAGCTCTAATCTGGGGGCAGTCGACGAGCAGTACTTC.

This chain connects TRBV27 to TRBJ2-7, with D tentatively TRBD1 or TRBD2 (5 bases each). Germline V gene lookup returns CDR1 MNHEY and CDR2 SMNVEV (reference sequence). Trimming cost V 2 bases and J 2 bases, with 7 bases left between them. The CDR3 sequence is 13 residues long. The CDR3 DNA reads as TGTGCCAGCAGTTTAGGGGGAACCTACGAGCAGTACTTC. Translation: CASSLGGTYEQYF.

This sequence joins TRBV7-6 and TRBJ1-1; D gene ambiguous. CDR3 size: 15 residues. Trimming took off 1 base at V and 3 bases at J, with 12 bases between the two ends. Germline-derived CDR1 and CDR2 are SGHVS and FNYEAQ. The CDR3 loop reads CASSLVGNSDTEAFF. For the CDR3, the DNA is TGTGCCAGCAGCTTAGTGGGCAATAGCGACACTGAAGCTTTCTTT.

The CDR3 sequence: CAISGTAPGGYTF. CDR3 nucleotide sequence: TGTGCCATCAGTGGCACGGCCCCGGGAGGCTACACCTTC. The chain is built from TRBV10-3 and TRBJ1-2, with D hard to call. In germline, CDR1 is ENHRY, CDR2 SYGVKD. V was cut by 4 bases and J by 8 bases, with 14 bases left in between. The CDR3 is 13 amino acids.

The rearrangement joins TRBV9 to TRBJ2-1, with 8 bases aligning to TRBD2. In germline, CDR1 is SGDLS, CDR2 YYNGEE. The CDR3 runs 15 residues. V shed 1 base, J shed 5 bases, and the junction held 5 bases outside the gene matches. The CDR3 sequence is CASSVLSGGNNEQFF. In nucleotides, the CDR3 is TGTGCCAGCAGCGTACTGAGCGGGGGCAACAATGAGCAGTTCTTC.

V gene TRBV27 combines with J gene TRBJ1-1, with 10 nucleotides matching TRBD1. V was pared by 3 bases and J by 0 bases, with 4 bases of the junction left unmatched. Looked up from germline, CDR1 is MNHEY and CDR2 is SMNVEV (reference sequence). CDR3 size: 16 residues. The CDR3 nucleotides are TGTGCCAGCAGTTTCGCGACAGGGGGCGTGAACACTGAAGCTTTCTTT. Its translation: CASSFATGGVNTEAFF.

CDR3 bases: TGTGCCACCAGCAGAGATAGTCCAAGGACGGAGACCCAGTACTTC. Protein product: CATSRDSPRTETQYF. The V gene is TRBV15, the J gene TRBJ2-5, with no clear D. The germline CDR1 and CDR2 sequences are LNHNV and YYDKDF (reference sequence). This CDR3 contains 15 residues. Trimming removed 0 bases at V and 5 bases at J, with 13 bases between.

This chain connects TRBV5-1 to TRBJ2-3; tentatively, D is TRBD1 (5 bases). The CDR3 extends over 15 amino acids. CDR1 and CDR2 from the germline V gene are SGHRS and YFSETQ. V dropped 0 bases and J dropped 3 bases, with 11 bases sitting between them. The CDR3 DNA reads as TGCGCCAGCAGCTTGGTGGGGCAGGGAACAGATACGCAGTATTTT. Amino acids: CASSLVGQGTDTQYF. The full variable domain, its missing parts supplied by reference TRBV5-1 and TRBJ2-3, is KAGVTQTPRYLIKTRGQQVTLSCSPISGHRSVSWYQQTPGQGLQFLFEYFSETQRNKGNFPGRFSGRQFSNSRSEMNVSTLELGDSALYLCASSLVGQGTDTQYFGPGTRLTVL.

CDR3 bases: TGCGCCAGCAGCTTGAGACAGGGAGGAGAGACCCAGTACTTC. This encodes CASSLRQGGETQYF. This sequence joins TRBV5-1 and TRBJ2-7; tentative D call: TRBD1 (7 bases). The J call is in doubt because the DNA end fits TRBJ2-5 better. Germline CDR1 reads SGHRS; CDR2 reads YFSETQ. The CDR3 spans 14 residues.

The chain links TRBV10-3 to TRBJ2-5, with 7 bases matching TRBD1. J lost 2 bases, V lost 8 bases, and 2 bases had no gene match. Germline loops: CDR1 ENHRY, CDR2 SYGVKD. The CDR3 has 12 residues. The chain's CDR3 is CAIGDRQETQYF. The CDR3, as DNA: TGTGCCATCGGGGACAGACAAGAGACCCAGTACTTC.

The V gene is TRBV6-5, the J gene TRBJ1-1, with 10 bases lining up with TRBD1. Germline CDR1 MNHEY, CDR2 SVGAGI. The length of the CDR3 is 14 residues. V trimming: 6 bases; J trimming: 5 bases; junction bases outside the gene matches: 6. The CDR3 protein is CASRRRDRGTEAFF. CDR3 sequence (DNA): TGTGCCAGCAGACGCCGGGACAGGGGTACTGAAGCTTTCTTT.

The J gene is TRBJ2-7, the V gene TRBV11-3; the match to TRBD2 covers 7 bases. Germline V gene data show CDR1 as SGHNT and CDR2 as YENEEA. The CDR3 is made up of 15 amino acids. The V segment lost 1 base and the J segment 6 bases; nucleotides outside the gene matches: 9. CDR3 in DNA: TGTGCCAGCAGCTTAGTGGCGGGAGATCCGTCCGAGCAGTACTTC. Translating gives CASSLVAGDPSEQYF.

This chain links TRBV7-9 with TRBJ1-1; D gene uncertain. The V and J ends lost 5 bases and 11 bases respectively, with 15 bases between them. The CDR3 loop spans 12 amino acids. In germline, CDR1 is SEHNR, CDR2 FQNEAQ (reference sequence). The CDR3: CASSLPRPAAFF. CDR3 DNA sequence: TGTGCCAGCAGCCTACCGCGACCAGCGGCTTTCTTT.

This chain uses TRBV29-1 with TRBJ2-5, with 9 nucleotides matching TRBD1. With the DNA end fitting TRBJ2-7 better, the J assignment may be wrong. Germline V gene data show CDR1 as SQVTM and CDR2 as ANQGSEA. The length of the CDR3 is 13 residues. CDR3 sequence (DNA): TGCAGCACGACAGGGGGTAAAGCCTACGAGCAGTACTTC. Translating gives CSTTGGKAYEQYF.

The rearrangement links TRBV29-1 to TRBJ2-6; 10 bases line up with TRBD1. Germline values: CDR1 SQVTM, CDR2 ANQGSEA. The CDR3 contains 15 residues. CDR3 residues: CTLDRGYSGANVLTF. CDR3 in DNA: TGCACTTTGGACAGGGGGTACTCTGGGGCCAACGTCCTGACTTTC.

The V and J genes are TRBV5-1 and TRBJ1-4; TRBD1 agrees at 7 bases. V shed 2 bases, J shed 13 bases, and the junction held 11 bases outside the gene matches. This CDR3 comprises 14 residues. Germline assignment: CDR1 SGHRS and CDR2 YFSETQ. CDR3 loop: CASSLDRETAGLFF. CDR3 coding DNA: TGCGCCAGCAGCTTAGACAGGGAGACCGCGGGACTGTTTTTT.

CDR3: CASSSGPYSNQPQHF. The CDR3 DNA reads TGTGCCAGCAGCTCCGGGCCTTATAGCAATCAGCCCCAGCATTTT. The chain recombines TRBV5-4 with TRBJ1-5; D is unclear. Germline loops: CDR1 SGHNT, CDR2 YYREEE (reference sequence). V gave up 3 bases and J gave up 0 bases, with 10 bases separating them. There are 15 residues in the CDR3.

The CDR3 loop is CSVDLHTEAFF. The DNA for the CDR3 is TGCAGCGTTGATTTACACACTGAAGCTTTCTTT. The V call is TRBV29-1, the J call TRBJ1-1; D not resolved. CDR1 and CDR2 (germline): SQVTM, ANQGSEA. This CDR3 region has 11 residues. The V end lost 3 bases, the J end lost 3 bases, and 5 bases lay between the germline ends. The full variable domain, in which reference TRBV29-1 and TRBJ1-1 provide the parts outside the CDR3, is SAVISQKPSRDICQRGTSLTIQCQVDSQVTMMFWYRQQPGQSLTLIATANQGSEATYESGFVIDKFPISRPNLTFSTLTVSNMSPEDSSIYLCSVDLHTEAFFGQGTRLTVV.

This clone was found a few times. The chain uses TRBV7-7 and TRBJ2-5; 9 bases align to TRBD2. CDR1 and CDR2 (germline): SSHAT, FNYEAQ (reference sequence). The CDR3 totals 16 residues. After removal of 6 bases from V and 1 base from J, the junction contained 9 bases not matched to a gene. The CDR3 DNA follows: TGTGCCAGCAGGGGCCCGCGGGAGGGCCCCCAAGAGACCCAGTACTTC. Translated: CASRGPREGPQETQYF. Full variable domain (remainder filled in from reference TRBV7-7 and TRBJ2-5): GAGVSQSPRYKVTKRGQDVTLRCDPISSHATLYWYQQALGQGPEFLTYFNYEAQPDKSGLPSDRFSAERPEGSISTLTIQRTEQRDSAMYRCASRGPREGPQETQYFGPGTRLLVL.

The CDR3 reads CASSAARSPSTDTQYF. CDR3 nucleotide sequence: TGTGCCAGCAGCGCGGCTAGGTCTCCTAGCACAGATACGCAGTATTTT. The rearrangement uses TRBV9 and TRBJ2-3, with D unresolved. Trimming removed 3 bases at V and 0 bases at J, with 14 bases between. Germline V CDR1 and CDR2: SGDLS, YYNGEE. The CDR3 extends over 16 amino acids.

This chain uses TRBV6-6 with TRBJ1-3; D gene ambiguous. V shed 4 bases and J shed 0 bases, with 10 bases lying between them. The CDR3 sequence is 15 residues long. CDR1 is MNHNY, CDR2 SVGAGI, per germline (reference sequence). The CDR3 nucleotides are TGTGCCAGCAGTTCGCCGCCCTCCTCTGGAAACACCATATATTTT. Encoded protein: CASSSPPSSGNTIYF.

The chain joins TRBV7-2 to TRBJ2-2; D remains unclear. With 0 bases removed from V and 8 bases from J, the gap between germline ends came to 10 bases. Germline V gives CDR1 SGHTA, CDR2 FQGNSA. The CDR3 length is 14 residues. Here the CDR3 reads CASSLALAQGELFF. CDR3 coding DNA: TGTGCCAGCAGCTTAGCGCTGGCTCAAGGGGAGCTGTTTTTT.

The rearrangement links TRBV9 to TRBJ2-7, with D possibly matching TRBD1 (6 bases). The germline V and J ends were trimmed by 4 bases and 5 bases, with 13 bases remaining between them. The CDR3 consists of 13 residues. Per germline, CDR1 SGDLS and CDR2 YYNGEE. CDR3 sequence reads: CASSPRGIHEQYF. The CDR3 region has the DNA TGTGCCAGCAGCCCGAGGGGGATCCACGAGCAGTACTTC.

This clone is categorized as medium-sized (0.01 to 0.1%). The chain joins TRBV4-1 to TRBJ2-5; a weak D match, TRBD2 (6 bases). V shed 3 bases and J shed 2 bases, with 25 bases lying between them. Per germline, CDR1 MGHRA and CDR2 YSYEKL. The CDR3 is 19 residues long. As DNA, the CDR3 is TGCGCCAGCAGCCACCCGGGACTCCGATTCGGAGACGGGCAAGAGACCCAGTACTTC. Translation: CASSHPGLRFGDGQETQYF.

The CDR3 spells CASSLVVALYGYTF. The CDR3 DNA reads TGTGCCAGCAGCTTGGTAGTGGCTCTCTATGGCTACACCTTC. V and J are TRBV5-5 and TRBJ1-2; D gene ambiguous. The CDR3 consists of 14 residues. The germline V gene encodes CDR1 SGHKS and CDR2 YYEKEE (reference sequence). Trimming shortened V by 0 bases and J by 4 bases, and 10 bases separated the two germline ends.

This chain joins TRBV7-9 and TRBJ2-1; 7 bases agree with TRBD1. V lost 5 bases and J lost 4; bases outside the gene matches: 11. Per germline, CDR1 SEHNR and CDR2 FQNEAQ (reference sequence). The CDR3 consists of 16 residues. DNA of the CDR3: TGTGCCAGCAGCCTCCGGACAGGATTAACTTACAATGAGCAGTTCTTC. Its protein is CASSLRTGLTYNEQFF.

The chain carries TRBV18 and TRBJ1-4, with D possibly matching TRBD1 (5 bases). V was cut by 4 bases and J by 2 bases, with 17 bases left in between. Germline V gives CDR1 KGHSH, CDR2 LQKENI. The CDR3 spans 17 residues. The CDR3 sequence: CASSRAGPRETNEKLFF. In nucleotides, the CDR3 is TGTGCCAGCTCACGCGCCGGGCCCAGGGAGACTAATGAAAAACTGTTTTTT. The complete variable domain, with remaining parts taken from reference TRBV18 and TRBJ1-4, reads NAGVMQNPRHLVRRRGQEARLRCSPMKGHSHVYWYRQLPEEGLKFMVYLQKENIIDESGMPKERFSAEFPKEGPSILRIQQVVRGDSAAYFCASSRAGPRETNEKLFFGSGTQLSVL.

This chain uses TRBV7-9 with TRBJ1-5; D may be TRBD1 (6 bases). The length of the CDR3 is 14 residues. CDR1 and CDR2 from the germline V gene are SEHNR and FQNEAQ (reference sequence). Trimming left V 2 bases short and J 10 bases short, with 15 bases between. CDR3 protein: CASSLRGTISPQHF. The CDR3 DNA sequence: TGTGCCAGCAGCTTAAGGGGGACGATCAGCCCCCAGCATTTT.

This clone was seen once. The chain joins TRBV18 to TRBJ2-3; 10 nucleotides line up with TRBD2. The length of the CDR3 is 16 residues. V gave up 4 bases and J gave up 3 bases; unmatched junction bases: 7. From germline, CDR1 is KGHSH and CDR2 LQKENI. DNA for the CDR3: TGTGCCAGCTCACAGGGGGCTAGCGGGAGTACAGATACGCAGTATTTT. Translated, it gives CASSQGASGSTDTQYF. Using reference TRBV18 and TRBJ2-3 for the parts outside the CDR3, the full variable domain is NAGVMQNPRHLVRRRGQEARLRCSPMKGHSHVYWYRQLPEEGLKFMVYLQKENIIDESGMPKERFSAEFPKEGPSILRIQQVVRGDSAAYFCASSQGASGSTDTQYFGPGTRLTVL.